A selection of T cell receptor beta chains follows, all from one sample in a study of multiple sclerosis patients with progressive multifocal leukoencephalopathy. Sequencing was performed with immunoSEQ multiplex PCR; in TCRdb, only in-frame clones are kept and a portion is missing. The profile shows more than 30,000 clones, approximately 88% of them singletons. Sample: PBMCs, taken from a patient treated with natalizumab. Every receptor here comes from a woman aged 40 to 50 with progressive multifocal leukoencephalopathy. Each CDR3 is given with its conserved first and last residue. A D gene is named only where the DNA matches it firmly. Size is omitted from some rows. Given values are once, few, many or a class for expanded clones.

d_gene | abundance | j_gene | len | v_gene | CDR3aa | CDR3nt
TRBD1 | . | TRBJ1-3 | 14 | TRBV7-9 | CANDRVGSGNTIYF | TGTGCCAACGACAGGGTTGGTTCTGGAAACACCATATATTTT
. | . | TRBJ2-7 | 15 | TRBV6-5 | CASSYSGRSSYEQYF | TGTGCCAGCAGTTACTCGGGTAGGAGCTCCTACGAGCAGTACTTC
. | . | TRBJ2-5 | 16 | TRBV11-3 | CASSLGGSLSQETQYF | TGTGCCAGCAGCTTAGGCGGGTCTTTGTCTCAAGAGACCCAGTACTTC
TRBD2 | . | TRBJ2-3 | 17 | TRBV4-1 | CASSPGTSGSSTDTQYF | TGCGCCAGCAGCCCTGGGACTAGCGGGTCTAGCACAGATACGCAGTATTTT
. | . | TRBJ2-1 | 14 | TRBV30 | CAWSPLSSYNEQFF | TGTGCCTGGAGTCCTCTGAGCTCCTACAATGAGCAGTTCTTC
TRBD1 | . | TRBJ1-3 | 15 | TRBV6-1 | CASSVDRSSGNTIYF | TGTGCCAGCAGCGTGGACAGGAGCTCTGGAAACACCATATATTTT
TRBD1 | . | TRBJ1-2 | 14 | TRBV7-9 | CASSLETGKRGYTF | TGTGCCAGCAGCTTAGAGACAGGGAAACGTGGCTACACCTTC
. | . | TRBJ2-1 | 14 | TRBV19 | CASSTPLDYNEQFF | TGTGCCAGTAGTACCCCCCTGGACTACAATGAGCAGTTCTTC
. | . | TRBJ2-7 | 13 | TRBV7-9 | CASRAWDVNEQYF | TGTGCCAGCCGGGCATGGGACGTCAACGAGCAGTACTTC
. | . | TRBJ1-5 | 13 | TRBV27 | CASSPRTDQPQHF | TGTGCCAGCAGTCCTCGGACGGATCAGCCCCAGCATTTT
TRBD2 | . | TRBJ2-6 | 19 | TRBV18 | CASSPRLAGVDSGANVLTF | TGTGCCAGCTCACCCAGACTAGCGGGAGTAGACTCTGGGGCCAACGTCCTGACTTTC
TRBD1 | . | TRBJ1-1 | 14 | TRBV5-1 | CASSWRQGAAEAFF | TGCGCCAGCAGCTGGAGGCAGGGGGCAGCTGAAGCTTTCTTT
. | . | TRBJ1-1 | 14 | TRBV15 | CATSREGEAAEAFF | TGTGCCACCAGCAGAGAAGGGGAGGCTGCCGAAGCTTTCTTT
. | . | TRBJ2-1 | 14 | TRBV7-9 | CASSSQLTGYKQFF | TGTGCCAGCAGCTCTCAATTGACAGGATATAAGCAGTTCTTC
TRBD2 | . | TRBJ2-3 | 14 | TRBV19 | CASSILAETDTQYF | TGTGCCAGTAGTATTCTAGCGGAGACAGATACGCAGTATTTT
. | . | TRBJ2-7 | 13 | TRBV10-1 | CASSKTGGYEQYF | TGCGCCAGCAGTAAGACTGGCGGCTACGAGCAGTACTTC
TRBD1 | few | TRBJ2-7 | 14 | TRBV6-1 | CASSRTGELGEQYF | TGTGCCAGCAGCCGGACAGGGGAGTTAGGGGAGCAGTACTTC
. | . | TRBJ1-2 | 15 | TRBV6-5 | CASSYSGHFDYGYTF | TGTGCCAGCAGTTACTCTGGACACTTCGACTATGGCTACACCTTC
TRBD1 | . | TRBJ2-3 | 14 | TRBV5-1 | CASSFNRGLDTQYF | TGCGCCAGCAGCTTCAACAGGGGGCTTGATACGCAGTATTTT
TRBD2 | few | TRBJ2-7 | 14 | TRBV11-2 | CASSLEGLGDEQYF | TGTGCCAGCAGCTTAGAGGGACTAGGGGACGAGCAGTACTTC
TRBD2 | . | TRBJ2-7 | 16 | TRBV7-3 | CASSLKPSGLTYEQYF | TGTGCCAGCAGCTTAAAACCTAGCGGGCTGACCTACGAGCAGTACTTC
. | . | TRBJ1-2 | 14 | TRBV5-4 | CASSVPGTIYGYTF | TGTGCCAGCAGCGTACCGGGGACTATTTATGGCTACACCTTC
TRBD1 | . | TRBJ2-1 | 13 | TRBV6-5 | CASSPDRAGEQFF | TGTGCCAGCAGTCCCGACAGGGCCGGTGAGCAGTTCTTC
. | . | TRBJ1-1 | 16 | TRBV9 | CASSVGVGDGDTEAFF | TGTGCCAGCAGCGTAGGAGTAGGGGACGGAGACACTGAAGCTTTCTTT
TRBD1 | . | TRBJ2-7 | 14 | TRBV19 | CASTTGTGGYEQYF | TGTGCCAGTACCACCGGGACAGGGGGCTACGAGCAGTACTTC
. | . | TRBJ1-2 | 15 | TRBV11-2 | CASTSPGTLNYGYTF | TGTGCCAGCACCTCACCCGGGACATTGAACTATGGCTACACCTTC
. | . | TRBJ1-5 | 15 | TRBV27 | CASSLRQGSNQPQHF | TGTGCCAGCAGTTTGAGGCAGGGTAGCAATCAGCCCCAGCATTTT
TRBD1 | . | TRBJ2-7 | 17 | TRBV28 | CASSLSLQGAPSYEQYF | TGTGCCAGCAGTTTATCGCTACAGGGGGCCCCTAGCTACGAGCAGTACTTC
. | . | TRBJ1-5 | 13 | TRBV25-1 | CASSDPTGQPQHF | TGTGCCAGCAGTGACCCCACAGGGCAGCCCCAGCATTTT
. | . | TRBJ2-3 | 15 | TRBV6-5 | CASSYSGQGTDTQYF | TGTGCCAGCAGTTACTCGGGACAAGGCACAGATACGCAGTATTTT
TRBD1 | . | TRBJ2-7 | 15 | TRBV6-6 | CASSSKDRGIYEQYF | TGTGCCAGCAGTTCGAAGGACAGGGGGATTTACGAGCAGTACTTC
. | . | TRBJ1-1 | 14 | TRBV7-2 | CASSFRGATTEAFF | TGTGCCAGCAGCTTTAGGGGGGCGACCACTGAAGCTTTCTTT
. | . | TRBJ2-7 | 13 | TRBV30 | CAWSEVSPYEQYF | TGTGCCTGGAGTGAGGTGTCCCCCTACGAGCAGTACTTC
. | . | TRBJ2-3 | 11 | TRBV20-1 | CVGSSTDTQYF | TGCGTGGGCTCTAGCACAGATACGCAGTATTTT
. | . | TRBJ2-7 | 13 | TRBV10-2 | CASNHAGGYEQYF | TGCGCCAGCAACCACGCCGGGGGTTACGAGCAGTACTTC
TRBD1 | . | TRBJ1-1 | 16 | TRBV28 | CASSLYGQAKIGGAFF | TGTGCCAGCAGTTTATACGGACAGGCAAAAATAGGCGGCGCTTTCTTT
. | . | TRBJ1-2 | 10 | TRBV30 | CAWSLQGYTF | TGTGCCTGGAGTCTTCAGGGCTACACCTTC
. | . | TRBJ2-3 | 14 | TRBV6-4 | CASGTGASTDTQYF | TGTGCCAGCGGGACGGGGGCTAGCACAGATACGCAGTATTTT
. | . | TRBJ1-1 | 11 | TRBV28 | CASSFIREAFF | TGTGCCAGCAGTTTTATCCGGGAAGCTTTCTTT
. | . | TRBJ1-6 | 14 | TRBV11-1 | CASSSGTGNSPLHF | TGTGCCAGCAGCTCGGGGACGGGTAATTCACCCCTCCACTTT
. | . | TRBJ2-1 | 15 | TRBV5-4 | CASSLGRSSYNEQFF | TGTGCCAGCAGCTTAGGGAGGAGCTCCTACAATGAGCAGTTCTTC
. | . | TRBJ1-1 | 15 | TRBV7-9 | CASSLGGLSDTEAFF | TGTGCCAGCAGCTTAGGCGGACTATCCGACACTGAAGCTTTCTTT
. | . | TRBJ1-1 | 13 | TRBV11-2 | CASILTGNTEAFF | TGTGCCAGCATCTTGACAGGGAACACTGAAGCTTTCTTT
TRBD2 | . | TRBJ2-6 | 18 | TRBV7-9 | CASSNSGGGVSGANVLTF | TGTGCCAGCAGCAATAGCGGGGGCGGCGTCTCTGGGGCCAACGTCCTGACTTTC
. | . | TRBJ1-4 | 14 | TRBV2 | CASSVGPTNEKLFF | TGTGCCAGCAGTGTAGGTCCAACTAATGAAAAACTGTTTTTT
TRBD1 | . | TRBJ1-2 | 14 | TRBV11-2 | CASSLGTGNYDYTF | TGTGCCAGCAGCCTCGGGACAGGGAACTATGACTACACCTTC